The rows below give T cell receptor beta chains drawn from one sample of a study of metastatic and nonmetastatic thyroid tumors. TCRdb re-called clones from the PCR reads using MiXCR. The sample lists 85,000 to 100,000 clones, approximately 12% occurring once. Sample: blood. These receptors originate from a female donor with papillary thyroid cancer or a benign thyroid nodule (not recorded which). Some clones in this sample may be carry-over from other donors' samples. Each CDR3 is given with its conserved first and last residue. Each record gives: J gene, clone size, V gene, D gene, CDR3 DNA, CDR3 protein. A D gene is named only where the DNA matches it firmly. The size field is filled for only some rows; it gives once, few, many or a size class.

>TRBJ1-1|few|TRBV5-4|.
TGTGCCAGCAGCTTGGCCTCAGGGGCGCTGGCCACTGAAGCTTTCTTT
CASSLASGALATEAFF
>TRBJ2-3|many|TRBV6-6|.
TGTGCCAGCAGTTACTCGCGCGGATCTAGCACAGATACGCAGTATTTT
CASSYSRGSSTDTQYF
>TRBJ1-2|many|TRBV7-2|.
TGTGCCAGCAGCTTAGGACTAGAGCGGGGCTACACCTTC
CASSLGLERGYTF
>TRBJ1-2|few|TRBV28|TRBD1
TGTGCCAGCAGTTTACAGGGGGCTCGCGGCTACACCTTC
CASSLQGARGYTF
>TRBJ1-2|many|TRBV20-1|.
TGCAGTGCCGAAACACAGGGTACAAGCTATGGCTACACCTTC
CSAETQGTSYGYTF
>TRBJ2-3|many|TRBV6-6|.
TGTGTCAGCAGTTACCCGTTCCAAGATACGCAGTATTTT
CVSSYPFQDTQYF
>TRBJ2-1|few|TRBV27|.
TGTGCCAGCAGTTTATACTCCTACAATGAGCATCTCTTC
CASSLYSYNEHLF
>TRBJ2-7|.|TRBV7-9|.
TGTGCCACTTCGCTTGGGGAGAGCTACTACGAGCAGTACTTC
CATSLGESYYEQYF
>TRBJ2-2|many|TRBV10-3|TRBD2
TGTGCCATCAGTGAGGGACTAGCGGGACTATCGAACACCGGGGAGCTGTTTTTT
CAISEGLAGLSNTGELFF
>TRBJ2-7|few|TRBV9|TRBD2
TGTGCCAGCAGCGTAGGCGGGGGGCTCAACGAGCAGTACTTC
CASSVGGGLNEQYF
>TRBJ2-2|many|TRBV18|TRBD2
TGTGCCAGCTCACCAGGACTAGCAGCTACCGGGGAGCTGTTTTTT
CASSPGLAATGELFF
>TRBJ2-7|many|TRBV5-4|TRBD2
TGTGCCAGCAGCTTGGAAGCGGGACTAAAGTCCTACGAGCAGTACTTC
CASSLEAGLKSYEQYF
>TRBJ1-2|many|TRBV12-3/TRBV12-4|.
TGTGCCAGCAGCCCCAGTTCGCGGGGCTACACCTTC
CASSPSSRGYTF
>TRBJ2-5|many|TRBV2|.
TGTGCCAGCAGTGATGGGGTGGCAGAGACCCAGTACTTC
CASSDGVAETQYF
>TRBJ2-7|many|TRBV28|.
TGTGCCAGCAGTTTAGCCGGGATCTACGAGCAGTACTTC
CASSLAGIYEQYF
>TRBJ1-1|many|TRBV12-3/TRBV12-4|.
TGTGCCAGCGGGAAATCGGGCACTGAAGCTTTCTTT
CASGKSGTEAFF
>TRBJ2-5|.|TRBV5-1|.
TGCGCCAGCAGCTTGATGGATGGAAGGGAGACCCATTACTTC
CASSLMDGRETHYF
>TRBJ2-1|many|TRBV2|.
TGTGCCAGCACCTCCCTTAGCAATGAGCAGTTCTTC
CASTSLSNEQFF
>TRBJ2-1|many|TRBV14|.
TGTGCCAGCAGCCATAAAACAGGGTTTATTGATGAGCAGTTCTTC
CASSHKTGFIDEQFF
>TRBJ2-3|many|TRBV4-2|.
TGTGCCAGCAGCGAGATGGAAGGGAGCGGGGATACGCAGTATTTT
CASSEMEGSGDTQYF
>TRBJ1-1|many|TRBV5-1|.
TGCGCCAGCAGCCCGGCCCAGATGAACACTGAAGCTTTCTTT
CASSPAQMNTEAFF
>TRBJ1-1|many|TRBV4-2|.
TGTGCCAGCAGCCAAGACGGGGGAGATTCCCGATGGGCTGAAGCTTTCTTT
CASSQDGGDSRWAEAFF
>TRBJ1-1|once|TRBV5-1|TRBD1
TGCGCCAGCAGCTTGGTAGGACAGGAGAACACTGAAGCTTTCTTT
CASSLVGQENTEAFF
>TRBJ1-1|.|TRBV5-1|.
TGCGCCAGCAGCTTGGCAACAGGGAACATGAACACTGAAGCTTTCTTT
CASSLATGNMNTEAFF
>TRBJ2-7|many|TRBV5-6|TRBD1
TGTGCCAGCAGCGAAGGGACAGGGGGCCTTTACGAGCAGTACTTC
CASSEGTGGLYEQYF
>TRBJ2-3|.|TRBV3-1|.
TGTGCCAGCAGCCCTCCCTGGGGTACAGTTACGCAGTATTTT
CASSPPWGTVTQYF
>TRBJ2-3|.|TRBV6-1|.
TGTGCCAGCAGTGAAGGTAGCGGTAGAACAGATACGCAGTATTTT
CASSEGSGRTDTQYF
>TRBJ2-7|few|TRBV6-2/TRBV6-3|.
TGTGCCAGCGGCGACAGTGGTTACGAGCAGTACTTC
CASGDSGYEQYF
>TRBJ1-1|many|TRBV6-2/TRBV6-3|.
TGTGCCAGCAGTTACTCGGGGGTAATGAACACTGAAGCTTTCTTT
CASSYSGVMNTEAFF
>TRBJ1-2|many|TRBV11-2|TRBD1
TGTGCCAGCAGTCAGGGACAGCGGTATGGCTACACCTTC
CASSQGQRYGYTF
>TRBJ1-1|many|TRBV7-2|.
TGTGCCAGCAGCTTAGGAGGGGGAAGGACTTTCTTT
CASSLGGGRTFF
>TRBJ1-1|few|TRBV9|.
TGTGCCAGCAGCGTAGGAGGAGTTAGGACTGAAGCTTTCTTT
CASSVGGVRTEAFF
>TRBJ2-6|many|TRBV19|.
TGTGCCAGTAGTAAGGGGATCACGTACTCTGGGGCCAACGTCCTGACTTTC
CASSKGITYSGANVLTF
>TRBJ2-3|many|TRBV20-1|.
TGCAGTGCGACCCCAGCGGGCCCCACAGATACGCAGTATTTT
CSATPAGPTDTQYF
>TRBJ1-3|many|TRBV15|.
TGTGCCACCAGCGCGTCAAGGGAGTCCTCTGGAAACACCATATATTTT
CATSASRESSGNTIYF
>TRBJ2-4|many|TRBV6-6|.
TGTGCCAGCAGTTACACCACAGTGTCCTTAGACATTCAGTACTTC
CASSYTTVSLDIQYF
>TRBJ2-5|.|TRBV7-7|.
TGTGCTAGCAGTCTTACGACATGGGACTCGACCGGGACCCAGTACTTC
CASSLTTWDSTGTQYF
>TRBJ1-2|many|TRBV9|.
TGTGCCAGCAGCGTAACACTTGACTATGGCTACACCTTC
CASSVTLDYGYTF
>TRBJ1-1|many|TRBV7-9|.
TGTGCTAGCAGCTCGGGGACTGAAGCTTTCTTT
CASSSGTEAFF
>TRBJ1-1|many|TRBV6-2/TRBV6-3|TRBD1
TGTGCCAGCAGTCCCGCTTGGTTACAGGGGTTTATGAACACTGAAGCTTTCTTT
CASSPAWLQGFMNTEAFF
>TRBJ1-2|many|TRBV28|TRBD1
TGTGCCAGCAGTTCACCCCAGGGGGCTATTAATGGCTACACCTTC
CASSSPQGAINGYTF
>TRBJ1-4|many|TRBV12-3/TRBV12-4|.
TGTGCCAGCAGTCGCTTTGGGTCGAATGAAAAACTGTTTTTT
CASSRFGSNEKLFF
>TRBJ1-5|many|TRBV2|TRBD1
TGTGCCAGCACCCTGACAGGGGGTAGCAATCAGCCCCAGCATTTT
CASTLTGGSNQPQHF
>TRBJ2-7|many|TRBV28|.
TGTGCCAGCAGTTTAGCCGGGAGCCGACCTTACGAGCAGTACTTC
CASSLAGSRPYEQYF
>TRBJ1-2|many|TRBV20-1|.
TGCAGTGCTAGAGAATCCCCGAGTCCAAACTATGGCTACACCTTC
CSARESPSPNYGYTF
>TRBJ1-1|many|TRBV30|TRBD1
TGTGCCTGGAGACCCCTGACAGGGGGCTACACTGAAGCTTTCTTT
CAWRPLTGGYTEAFF
>TRBJ2-7|many|TRBV5-1|.
TGCGCCAGCAGCTTCGGCAGGGGCTCCTACGAGCAGTACTTC
CASSFGRGSYEQYF
>TRBJ2-2|.|TRBV7-2|TRBD2
TGTGCCAGCAGCGGACTAGCGTCGAACACCTGGGAGCTGTTTTTT
CASSGLASNTWELFF
>TRBJ2-3|many|TRBV20-1|TRBD2
TGCAGTGCTATGGAAGCGGGACGCACAGATACGCAGTATTTT
CSAMEAGRTDTQYF
>TRBJ2-1|many|TRBV4-2|TRBD2
TGTGCCAGCAGCCAAGATTTAGCGGGAGTTCTTGAGCAGTTCTTC
CASSQDLAGVLEQFF
>TRBJ2-3|many|TRBV19|TRBD2
TGTGCCAGTAAGACGCTGGAAGCGGGAGGGGCAGATACGCAGTATTTT
CASKTLEAGGADTQYF